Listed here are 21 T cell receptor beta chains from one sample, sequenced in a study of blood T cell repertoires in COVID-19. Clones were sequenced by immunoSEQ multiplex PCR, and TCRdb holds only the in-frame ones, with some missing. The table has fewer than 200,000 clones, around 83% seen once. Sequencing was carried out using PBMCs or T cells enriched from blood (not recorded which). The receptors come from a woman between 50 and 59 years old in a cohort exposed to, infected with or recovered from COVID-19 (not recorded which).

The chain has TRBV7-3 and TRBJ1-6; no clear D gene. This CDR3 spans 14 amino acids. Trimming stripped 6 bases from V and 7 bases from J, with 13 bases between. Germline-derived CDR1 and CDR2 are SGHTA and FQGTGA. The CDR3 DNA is TGTGCCAGCAGTCGTACACGGGAGAATTCACCCCTCCACTTT. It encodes CASSRTRENSPLHF.

CDR3 amino acids: CSVGLQGRDNEQFF. The CDR3, as DNA: TGCAGCGTTGGGCTACAGGGAAGGGACAATGAGCAGTTCTTC. The chain joins TRBV29-1 to TRBJ2-1; D perhaps matches TRBD1 (6 bases). CDR1 and CDR2 (germline): SQVTM, ANQGSEA. V gave up 4 bases and J gave up 5 bases, with 15 bases separating them. The CDR3 totals 14 residues.

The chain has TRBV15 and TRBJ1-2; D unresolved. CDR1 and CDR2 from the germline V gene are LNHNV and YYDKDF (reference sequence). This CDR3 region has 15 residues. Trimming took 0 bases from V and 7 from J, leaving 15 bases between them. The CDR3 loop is CATSRDNTGKGGYTF. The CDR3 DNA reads TGTGCCACCAGCAGAGATAATACGGGAAAGGGTGGCTACACCTTC.

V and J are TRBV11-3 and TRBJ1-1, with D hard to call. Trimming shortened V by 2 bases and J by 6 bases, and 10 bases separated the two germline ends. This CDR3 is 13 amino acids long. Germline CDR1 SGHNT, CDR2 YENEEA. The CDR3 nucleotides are TGTGCCAGCAGCTTAAGTGGAGGATCTGAAGCTTTCTTT. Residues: CASSLSGGSEAFF.

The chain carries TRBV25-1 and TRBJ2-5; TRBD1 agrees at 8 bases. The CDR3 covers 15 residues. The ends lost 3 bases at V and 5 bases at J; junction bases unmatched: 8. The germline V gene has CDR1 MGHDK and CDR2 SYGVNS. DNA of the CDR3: TGTGCCAGCAGTGATAACAGGGGGTTGGGGGAGACCCAGTACTTC. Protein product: CASSDNRGLGETQYF.

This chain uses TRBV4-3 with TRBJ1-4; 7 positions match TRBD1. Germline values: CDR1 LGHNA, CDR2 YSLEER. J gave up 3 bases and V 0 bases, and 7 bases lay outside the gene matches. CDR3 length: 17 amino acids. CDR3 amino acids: CASSQEYRGLSNEKLFF. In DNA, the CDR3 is TGCGCCAGCAGCCAAGAGTATAGGGGGCTATCTAATGAAAAACTGTTTTTT.

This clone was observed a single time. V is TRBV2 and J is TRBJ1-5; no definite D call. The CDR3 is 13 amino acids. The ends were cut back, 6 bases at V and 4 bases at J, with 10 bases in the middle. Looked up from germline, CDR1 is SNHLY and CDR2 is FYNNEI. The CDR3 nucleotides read TGTGCCAGCAGCGTAGAAGATAATCAGCCCCAGCATTTT. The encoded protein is CASSVEDNQPQHF.

The CDR3: CASSPAYRGNYGYTF. As DNA, the CDR3 is TGTGCCAGCTCACCAGCATACAGGGGGAACTATGGCTACACCTTC. V is TRBV18 and J is TRBJ1-2, with TRBD1 matching 8 bases. CDR3 length: 15 residues. The trim removed 2 bases at V and 2 bases at J, leaving 4 bases unmatched. The germline gives CDR1 KGHSH, CDR2 LQKENI.

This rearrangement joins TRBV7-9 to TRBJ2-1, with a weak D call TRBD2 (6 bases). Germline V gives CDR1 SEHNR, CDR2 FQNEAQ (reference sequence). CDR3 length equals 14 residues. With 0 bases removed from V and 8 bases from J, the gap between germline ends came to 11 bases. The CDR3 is CASSLASGGDEQFF. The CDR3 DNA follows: TGTGCCAGCAGCTTAGCGTCAGGAGGGGATGAGCAGTTCTTC. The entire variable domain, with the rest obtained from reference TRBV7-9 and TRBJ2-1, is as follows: DTGVSQNPRHKITKRGQNVTFRCDPISEHNRLYWYRQTLGQGPEFLTYFQNEAQLEKSRLLSDRFSAERPKGSFSTLEIQRTEQGDSAMYLCASSLASGGDEQFFGPGTRLTVL.

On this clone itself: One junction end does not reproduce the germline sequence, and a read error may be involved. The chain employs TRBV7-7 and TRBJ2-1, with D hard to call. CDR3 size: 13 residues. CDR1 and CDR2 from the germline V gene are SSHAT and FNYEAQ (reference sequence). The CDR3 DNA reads TGTGCTAGCAGCAAAGACTCGGCCTTGGAGCAGTTCTTC. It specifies CASSKDSALEQFF.

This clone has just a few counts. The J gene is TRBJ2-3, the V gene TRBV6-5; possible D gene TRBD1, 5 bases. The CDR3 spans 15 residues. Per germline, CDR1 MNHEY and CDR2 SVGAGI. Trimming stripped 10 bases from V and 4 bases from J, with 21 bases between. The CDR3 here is CATSPSTTGADTQYF. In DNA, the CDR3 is TGTGCCACCAGCCCCTCAACCACAGGAGCAGATACGCAGTATTTT.

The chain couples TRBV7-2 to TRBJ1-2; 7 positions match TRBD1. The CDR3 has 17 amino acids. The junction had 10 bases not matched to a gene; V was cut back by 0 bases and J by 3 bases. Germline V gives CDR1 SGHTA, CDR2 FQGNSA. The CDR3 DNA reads TGTGCCAGCAGCTTAGCCGCTGGACAGGCGAATTACTATGGCTACACCTTC. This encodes CASSLAAGQANYYGYTF.

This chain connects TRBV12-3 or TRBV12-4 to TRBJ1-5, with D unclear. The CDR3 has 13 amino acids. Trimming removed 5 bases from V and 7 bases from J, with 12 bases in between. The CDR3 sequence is CASSQGDRQPQHF. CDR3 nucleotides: TGTGCCAGCAGTCAAGGAGATCGGCAGCCCCAGCATTTT.

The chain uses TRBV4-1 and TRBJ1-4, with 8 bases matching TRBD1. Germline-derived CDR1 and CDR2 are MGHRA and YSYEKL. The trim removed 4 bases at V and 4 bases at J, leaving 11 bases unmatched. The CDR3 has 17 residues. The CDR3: CASSLTNRGAINEKLFF. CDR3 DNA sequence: TGCGCCAGCAGCCTTACGAACAGGGGGGCGATTAATGAAAAACTGTTTTTT.

The DNA for the CDR3 is TGTGCCAGCAGCATTCGTACAGGGGGAGGTAATGAAAAACTGTTTTTT. Translation gives CASSIRTGGGNEKLFF. The chain employs TRBV5-6 and TRBJ1-4; 8 bases align to TRBD1. Germline trimming cut 4 bases from V and 4 bases from J; bases unmatched to any gene: 9. This CDR3 comprises 16 residues. From germline, CDR1 is SGHDT and CDR2 YYEEEE.

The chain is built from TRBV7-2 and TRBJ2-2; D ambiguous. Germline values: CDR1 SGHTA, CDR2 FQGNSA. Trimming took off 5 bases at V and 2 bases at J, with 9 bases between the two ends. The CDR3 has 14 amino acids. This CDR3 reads CASSPVLNTGELFF. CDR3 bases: TGTGCCAGCAGCCCTGTCCTTAACACCGGGGAGCTGTTTTTT.

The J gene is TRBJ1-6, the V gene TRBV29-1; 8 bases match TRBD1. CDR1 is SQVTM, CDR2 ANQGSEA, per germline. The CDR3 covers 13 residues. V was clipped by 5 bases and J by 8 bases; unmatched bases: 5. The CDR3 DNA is TGCAGCGTTAGCAGGGGGCCTGATTCACCCCTCCACTTT. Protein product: CSVSRGPDSPLHF.

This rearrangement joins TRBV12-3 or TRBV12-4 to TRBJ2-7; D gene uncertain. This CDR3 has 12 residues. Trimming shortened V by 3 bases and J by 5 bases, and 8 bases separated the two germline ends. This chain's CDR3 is CASSFGLDEQYF. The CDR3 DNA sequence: TGTGCCAGCAGTTTCGGTCTGGACGAGCAGTACTTC.

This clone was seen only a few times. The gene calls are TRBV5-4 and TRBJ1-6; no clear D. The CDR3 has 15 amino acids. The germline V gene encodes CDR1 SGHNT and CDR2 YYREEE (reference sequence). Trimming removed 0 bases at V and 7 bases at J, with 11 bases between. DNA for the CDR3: TGTGCCAGCAGCTTGGCCGCAGGCCACAATTCACCCCTCCACTTT. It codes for CASSLAAGHNSPLHF.

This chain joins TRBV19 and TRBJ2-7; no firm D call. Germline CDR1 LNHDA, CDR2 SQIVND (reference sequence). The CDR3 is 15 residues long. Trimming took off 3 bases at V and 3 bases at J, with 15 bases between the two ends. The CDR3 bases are TGTGCCAGTAGTATCGGTCCTCCTGAGCTCTACGAGCAGTACTTC. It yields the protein CASSIGPPELYEQYF. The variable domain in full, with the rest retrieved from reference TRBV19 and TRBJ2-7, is DGGITQSPKYLFRKEGQNVTLSCEQNLNHDAMYWYRQDPGQGLRLIYYSQIVNDFQKGDIAEGYSVSREKKESFPLTVTSAQKNPTAFYLCASSIGPPELYEQYFGPGTRLTVT.

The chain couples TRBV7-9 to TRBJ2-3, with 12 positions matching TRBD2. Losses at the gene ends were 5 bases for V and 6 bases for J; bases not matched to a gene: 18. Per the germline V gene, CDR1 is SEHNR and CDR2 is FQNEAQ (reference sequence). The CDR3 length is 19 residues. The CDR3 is CASSAGQGWASGRVDTQYF. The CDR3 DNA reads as TGTGCCAGCAGCGCGGGACAGGGGTGGGCTAGCGGGAGGGTGGATACGCAGTATTTT.